This T cell receptor (beta chain) comes out of a study of T cell responses to AZD1222 COVID-19 vaccine. Using immunoSEQ multiplex PCR, the repertoire was profiled, and TCRdb retains in-frame clones only, with some absent. In the table there are about 270,000 clones, 90% to 95% of which are singletons. Germline-derived CDR1 and CDR2 are MDHEN and SYDVKM. The CDR3 contains 11 residues. The V end was cut by 2 bases, the J end by 7 bases, with 5 bases between. Overall study findings and caveats: Repertoire sampling occurred only after the peak T cell response. Clonal diversity was possibly underestimated, and white British individuals and females predominated among donors. In the spike-specific TCR repertoire, nearly half reportedly target unmutated variant regions.

Remarks on this clone: What it recognizes is unknown. This specimen includes other DNA sequences encoding the same CDR3.

The material sequenced was peripheral blood, taken 28 days after the second AZD1222 dose. The sequence was collected from an adult who received the AZD1222 COVID-19 vaccine. The chain has TRBV28 and TRBJ1-2; the D is unclear. CDR3 DNA: TGTGCCAGCAGTTTAAGGAGTGGCTACACCTTC. Residues: CASSLRSGYTF.